The 19 T cell receptor beta chains given below trace back to one sample, sequenced in a study of T cells after yellow fever vaccination. TCRdb used MiXCR to reprocess the 5' RACE reads, holding one entry per CDR3 protein. The sample contains 300,000 or so distinct CDR3 sequences, 13% of which appear only once. The sequencing used CD4+ T cells sorted from PBMCs, collected 45 days after the yellow fever booster vaccination. Every receptor here comes from a man aged 25 to 45 who received the YFV17D yellow fever vaccine.

This chain connects TRBV7-9 to TRBJ1-4, with 7 bases aligning to TRBD1. V dropped 4 bases and J dropped 6; count of bases not matched to a gene: 5. The CDR3 has 14 amino acids. The germline CDR1 and CDR2 sequences are SEHNR and FQNEAQ (reference sequence). The CDR3, as DNA: TGTGCCAGCAGCTCCAGGGGGTATGATGAAAAACTGTTTTTT. It translates to CASSSRGYDEKLFF.

This clonotype was recorded a few times. The genes are TRBV18 and TRBJ1-5; D may be TRBD1 (6 bases). Deletions cut 6 bases from V and 0 bases from J, with 12 bases between. There are 15 residues in the CDR3. Looked up from germline, CDR1 is KGHSH and CDR2 is LQKENI. The CDR3 bases are TGTGCCAGCTCCCCCACAGGGAATAGCAATCAGCCCCAGCATTTT. Protein: CASSPTGNSNQPQHF.

The CDR3 sequence is CASSRLAGDQETQYF. CDR3 DNA sequence: TGTGCCAGCTCACGACTAGCGGGAGACCAAGAGACCCAGTACTTC. The chain links TRBV18 to TRBJ2-5; 12 positions match TRBD2. Germline values: CDR1 KGHSH, CDR2 LQKENI. This CDR3 is built from 15 residues. V trimming: 4 bases; J trimming: 0 bases; junction bases outside the gene matches: 0.

This clonotype has a count of ten or more. This chain joins TRBV20-1 and TRBJ2-7, with 11 bases aligning to TRBD2. V shed 7 bases, J shed 5 bases, and the junction held 7 bases outside the gene matches. The germline gives CDR1 DFQATT, CDR2 SNEGSKA (reference sequence). The CDR3 has 13 residues. The CDR3 loop reads CSGHSGRGNEQYF. The CDR3 nucleotides read TGCAGTGGGCATAGCGGGAGGGGCAACGAGCAGTACTTC.

The rearrangement uses TRBV7-9 and TRBJ1-1; D call uncertain. Germline V lookup: CDR1 SEHNR, CDR2 FQNEAQ (reference sequence). The CDR3 has 14 residues. V was shortened by 7 bases and J by 5 bases, with 17 bases between the two germline ends. CDR3 residues: CASTVGRVVTEAFF. The CDR3 DNA follows: TGTGCCAGCACCGTAGGGAGGGTGGTGACTGAAGCTTTCTTT. The full variable domain, rest sourced from reference TRBV7-9 and TRBJ1-1, is DTGVSQNPRHKITKRGQNVTFRCDPISEHNRLYWYRQTLGQGPEFLTYFQNEAQLEKSRLLSDRFSAERPKGSFSTLEIQRTEQGDSAMYLCASTVGRVVTEAFFGQGTRLTVV.

The chain is built from TRBV7-3 and TRBJ2-7; D call uncertain. This CDR3 contains 13 residues. Germline assignment: CDR1 SGHTA and CDR2 FQGTGA. V lost 6 bases, J lost 3 bases, and 12 bases lay in between. Written as DNA, the CDR3 is TGTGCCAGCAGTTCCTCGTTCGGCTACGAGCAGTACTTC. Protein product: CASSSSFGYEQYF. Full variable domain (remainder filled in from reference TRBV7-3 and TRBJ2-7): GAGVSQTPSNKVTEKGKYVELRCDPISGHTALYWYRQSLGQGPEFLIYFQGTGAADDSGLPNDRFFAVRPEGSVSTLKIQRTERGDSAVYLCASSSSFGYEQYFGPGTRLTVT.

The table lists this clonotype with a few counts. The chain links TRBV30 to TRBJ2-1, with TRBD2 matching 10 bases. Germline CDR1 GTSNPN, CDR2 SVGIG (reference sequence). This CDR3 is 14 amino acids long. The CDR3 nucleotides are TGTGCTCTCAAGCGGGAGGGCATCTACAATGAGCAGTTCTTC. Amino acid sequence: CALKREGIYNEQFF.

This clonotype has only a few counts. The V gene is TRBV20-1, the J gene TRBJ1-2; tentative D call: TRBD1 (5 bases). CDR1 and CDR2 from the germline V gene are DFQATT and SNEGSKA (reference sequence). The CDR3 loop spans 11 amino acids. The CDR3 DNA follows: TGCACCATCCGGGACAACTATGGCTACACCTTC. Its translation is CTIRDNYGYTF.

The V call is TRBV20-1, the J call TRBJ2-4; 11 bases map to TRBD2. Germline loops: CDR1 DFQATT, CDR2 SNEGSKA (reference sequence). With 7 bases clipped from V and 7 bases from J, the junction kept 6 bases outside the gene matches. This CDR3 contains 13 residues. This CDR3 is CSVVAGGPNIQYF. The CDR3 bases are TGCAGTGTCGTAGCGGGAGGGCCGAACATTCAGTACTTC.

This clonotype was counted between two and nine times. The chain employs TRBV10-3 and TRBJ2-1, with TRBD1 matching over 7 bases. Losses at the gene ends were 7 bases for V and 7 bases for J; bases not matched to a gene: 1. This CDR3 contains 11 residues. The germline gives CDR1 ENHRY, CDR2 SYGVKD. The CDR3, as DNA: TGTGCCATCAAGACAGGGAATGAGCAGTTCTTC. Protein: CAIKTGNEQFF.

This clonotype was recorded many times. This chain connects TRBV19 to TRBJ2-7; D gene unclear. The CDR3 covers 10 residues. Germline CDR1 and CDR2: LNHDA and SQIVND (reference sequence). Trimming cost V 9 bases and J 7 bases, with 10 bases left between them. CDR3 residues: CARLRFEQYF. CDR3 DNA: TGTGCCAGACTTCGGTTTGAGCAGTACTTC.

The rearrangement uses TRBV28 and TRBJ2-5; D remains unclear. This CDR3 is 13 amino acids long. V shed 3 bases and J shed 1 base, with 6 bases lying between them. The germline CDR1 and CDR2 sequences are MDHEN and SYDVKM. CDR3 sequence reads: CASSFTAQETQYF. The CDR3 nucleotides are TGTGCCAGCAGTTTCACAGCCCAAGAGACCCAGTACTTC.

This clonotype was detected only a few times. The chain carries TRBV9 and TRBJ2-2; no clear D. Trimming shortened V by 3 bases and J by 3 bases, and 12 bases separated the two germline ends. This CDR3 spans 15 amino acids. The germline gives CDR1 SGDLS, CDR2 YYNGEE. CDR3 bases: TGTGCCAGCAGCGGGGCGAGTCTGGACACCGGGGAGCTGTTTTTT. Protein product: CASSGASLDTGELFF.

The chain has TRBV7-8 and TRBJ1-6; 8 bases are shared with TRBD1. The CDR3 extends over 16 amino acids. Germline CDR1 is SGHVS and CDR2 is FQNEAQ. Trimming at V came to 2 bases and at J to 9 bases, leaving 9 bases not matched to a gene. The CDR3: CASSLTGQGGGSPLHF. CDR3 nucleotide sequence: TGTGCCAGCAGCTTAACCGGACAGGGAGGCGGTTCACCCCTCCACTTT.

The table lists this clonotype with a few counts. CDR3 bases: TGCAGTGCTAGTTCAGGGGGCGGGAACACTGAAGCTTTCTTT. Amino acid sequence: CSASSGGGNTEAFF. This rearrangement joins TRBV20-1 to TRBJ1-1, with 8 bases matching TRBD1. Looked up from germline, CDR1 is DFQATT and CDR2 is SNEGSKA (reference sequence). J lost 1 base, V lost 3 bases, and 4 bases had no gene match. The CDR3 runs to 14 residues.

This chain uses TRBV3-1 with TRBJ2-1; 9 positions agree with TRBD2. Germline values: CDR1 LGHDT, CDR2 YNNKEL (reference sequence). Germline trimming cut 1 base from V and 3 bases from J; bases unmatched to any gene: 1. This CDR3 is built from 15 residues. CDR3 protein: CASSQALAGYNEQFF. The DNA of the CDR3 is TGTGCCAGCAGCCAAGCACTAGCGGGCTACAATGAGCAGTTCTTC.

This clonotype was counted only a few times. This sequence joins TRBV12-3 or TRBV12-4 and TRBJ2-6; no clear D gene. The CDR3 loop spans 15 amino acids. V lost 5 bases, J lost 1 base, and 9 bases lay in between. In DNA, the CDR3 is TGTGCCAGCAGTACAACACCATCTGGGGCCAACGTCCTGACTTTC. It specifies CASSTTPSGANVLTF.

This clonotype showed up many times. The chain employs TRBV5-1 and TRBJ2-3; a possible D gene is TRBD2 (7 bases). The CDR3 extends over 14 amino acids. CDR1 and CDR2 (germline): SGHRS, YFSETQ. The germline V and J ends were trimmed by 9 bases and 0 bases, with 14 bases remaining between them. The CDR3 nucleotides are TGCGCCACCTCGGAGGGGGGGAGCACAGATACGCAGTATTTT. Its translation is CATSEGGSTDTQYF. Full variable domain (missing parts from reference TRBV5-1 and TRBJ2-3): KAGVTQTPRYLIKTRGQQVTLSCSPISGHRSVSWYQQTPGQGLQFLFEYFSETQRNKGNFPGRFSGRQFSNSRSEMNVSTLELGDSALYLCATSEGGSTDTQYFGPGTRLTVL.

The chain has TRBV28 and TRBJ2-7; TRBD1 agrees at 8 bases. This CDR3 has 17 residues. Germline CDR1 MDHEN, CDR2 SYDVKM. V gave up 3 bases and J gave up 5 bases; unmatched junction bases: 15. CDR3 loop: CASSFDFGQGALNEQYF. The CDR3 nucleotides read TGTGCCAGCAGTTTCGATTTCGGGCAGGGGGCCTTAAACGAGCAGTACTTC.